The 23 T cell receptor beta chains listed next were all sequenced from one sample in a study of memory CD4+ T cells and cytomegalovirus serostatus. The data were produced by immunoSEQ multiplex PCR, yet TCRdb's version contains in-frame clones alone and is incomplete. The table records roughly 50,000 clones, around 80% of them present only once. Single viable CD3+CD4+CD8-CD45RO+ cells were sorted as the memory CD4+ T cells. Sequenced input: memory CD4+ T cells from blood. These receptor sequences come from an adult in good health and CMV-seronegative.

The CDR3 protein is CASSQDRGEDGYTF. Written as DNA, the CDR3 is TGTGCCAGCAGCCAAGATCGGGGGGAAGACGGCTACACCTTC. The chain carries TRBV4-2 and TRBJ1-2; TRBD1 might be the D (5 bases). Trimming cost V 0 bases and J 8 bases, with 13 bases left between them. The germline gives CDR1 LGHNA, CDR2 YNFKEQ. This CDR3 has 14 amino acids.

The chain links TRBV28 to TRBJ2-7, with 11 bases fitting TRBD2. The CDR3 is made up of 15 amino acids. Trimming took 6 bases from V and 3 from J; bases not matched to a gene: 7. CDR1 and CDR2 (germline): MDHEN, SYDVKM. The CDR3 region has the DNA TGTGCCAGCAGGTTCCTAGCGGGAGGAATCTACGAGCAGTACTTC. It specifies CASRFLAGGIYEQYF.

The chain joins TRBV29-1 to TRBJ2-3; D tentatively reads TRBD1 or TRBD2 (6 bases each). CDR1 is SQVTM, CDR2 ANQGSEA, per germline. V was clipped by 2 bases and J by 3 bases, with 12 bases between them. The CDR3 covers 14 residues. The CDR3 loop reads CSVERGARTDTQYF. In nucleotides, the CDR3 is TGCAGCGTTGAAAGGGGGGCGCGGACAGATACGCAGTATTTT.

The chain uses TRBV6-5 and TRBJ2-7; no definite D call. The germline gives CDR1 MNHEY, CDR2 SVGAGI. This CDR3 has 13 amino acids. V shed 4 bases and J shed 1 base, with 8 bases lying between them. CDR3: CASSWKSSYEQYF. CDR3 DNA: TGTGCCAGCAGTTGGAAGTCGTCCTACGAGCAGTACTTC.

In its sample, this clone was seen once. V gene TRBV5-4 combines with J gene TRBJ2-7, with TRBD2 matching over 9 bases. CDR3 length equals 14 residues. The V gene's germline CDR1 is SGHNT and CDR2 YYREEE (reference sequence). V was pared by 2 bases and J by 2 bases, with 2 bases of the junction left unmatched. The CDR3 loop reads CASSLSGGTYEQYF. CDR3 sequence (DNA): TGTGCCAGCAGCTTAAGCGGGGGGACCTACGAGCAGTACTTC. Drawing the rest from reference TRBV5-4 and TRBJ2-7, the complete variable domain is ETGVTQSPTHLIKTRGQQVTLRCSSQSGHNTVSWYQQALGQGPQFIFQYYREEENGRGNFPPRFSGLQFPNYSSELNVNALELDDSALYLCASSLSGGTYEQYFGPGTRLTVT.

The chain uses TRBV2 and TRBJ2-7; 13 nucleotides align to TRBD2. V dropped 5 bases and J dropped 0; count of bases not matched to a gene: 16. The CDR3 sequence is 20 residues long. In germline, CDR1 is SNHLY, CDR2 FYNNEI. The CDR3 DNA sequence: TGTGCCAGCAGTCGTCGATCCGGGACTAGCGGGACCTCGAGCTCCTACGAGCAGTACTTC. Translated, it gives CASSRRSGTSGTSSSYEQYF.

The CDR3 region is CASSSRVRVGNEQFF. CDR3 bases: TGTGCCAGCAGTTCCCGGGTCAGAGTCGGGAATGAGCAGTTCTTC. The genes are TRBV28 and TRBJ2-1; no firm D call. The CDR3 has 15 residues. Germline CDR1 and CDR2: MDHEN and SYDVKM. Deletions cut 4 bases from V and 7 bases from J, with 17 bases between. Combining the CDR3 with reference TRBV28 and TRBJ2-1 gives the whole variable domain DVKVTQSSRYLVKRTGEKVFLECVQDMDHENMFWYRQDPGLGLRLIYFSYDVKMKEKGDIPEGYSVSREKKERFSLILESASTNQTSMYLCASSSRVRVGNEQFFGPGTRLTVL.

The chain is built from TRBV7-8 and TRBJ1-6; 8 bases agree with TRBD1. The germline V gene has CDR1 SGHVS and CDR2 FQNEAQ. Germline trimming cut 1 base from V and 0 bases from J; bases unmatched to any gene: 5. CDR3 size: 18 residues. CDR3 amino acids: CASSLGTGRSSYNSPLHF. The DNA for the CDR3 is TGTGCCAGCAGCTTAGGGACAGGGAGGAGCTCCTATAATTCACCCCTCCACTTT.

The chain combines TRBV6-6 with TRBJ2-4; no clear D gene. CDR1 MNHNY and CDR2 SVGAGI come from the germline V gene (reference sequence). V lost 4 bases and J lost 3, with 13 bases in between. This CDR3 region has 15 residues. The CDR3 loop is CASSLRAPLKNIQYF. The CDR3 nucleotides are TGTGCCAGCAGTTTACGCGCTCCACTCAAAAACATTCAGTACTTC.

This sequence joins TRBV27 and TRBJ1-6; D is unresolved. CDR1 MNHEY and CDR2 SMNVEV come from the germline V gene (reference sequence). CDR3 length: 14 residues. Trimming stripped 3 bases from V and 5 bases from J, with 8 bases between. The CDR3 is CASSLGGNNSPLHF. The CDR3 DNA sequence: TGTGCCAGCAGTTTGGGCGGAAATAATTCACCCCTCCACTTT.

The chain uses TRBV7-2 and TRBJ2-6; D remains unclear. Germline CDR1 is SGHTA and CDR2 is FQGNSA. The CDR3 has 16 residues. Deletions cut 4 bases from V and 2 bases from J, with 12 bases between. The CDR3 sequence is CASSSTPVPGANVLTF. CDR3 bases: TGTGCCAGCAGCTCCACCCCCGTTCCTGGGGCCAACGTCCTGACTTTC.

The rearrangement joins TRBV5-1 to TRBJ2-1, with 11 bases lining up with TRBD2. This CDR3 spans 16 amino acids. V lost 6 bases, J lost 12 bases, and 17 bases stayed unmatched. Germline V gene lookup returns CDR1 SGHRS and CDR2 YFSETQ. CDR3 residues: CASTPLAGGDLSGQFF. The DNA of the CDR3 is TGCGCCAGCACCCCTTTAGCGGGAGGGGATTTATCAGGGCAGTTCTTC. The full variable domain, in which reference TRBV5-1 and TRBJ2-1 provide the parts outside the CDR3, is KAGVTQTPRYLIKTRGQQVTLSCSPISGHRSVSWYQQTPGQGLQFLFEYFSETQRNKGNFPGRFSGRQFSNSRSEMNVSTLELGDSALYLCASTPLAGGDLSGQFFGPGTRLTVL.

In regard to this clone: At one end the junction does not follow the germline gene, possibly because of a read error. V is TRBV6-6 and J is TRBJ1-1; tentative D call: TRBD1 (6 bases). This CDR3 is 13 amino acids long. The V gene's germline CDR1 is MNHNY and CDR2 SVGAGI (reference sequence). This chain's CDR3 is CASNYREDTEAFF. As DNA, the CDR3 is TGTGCCAGCAATTACAGGGAGGACACTGAAGCTTTCTTT.

This clone was found a few times. The chain has TRBV4-1 and TRBJ2-3, with D possibly matching TRBD2 (5 bases). The V end lost 0 bases, the J end lost 0 bases, and 16 bases lay between the germline ends. The germline CDR1 and CDR2 sequences are MGHRA and YSYEKL. This CDR3 region has 18 residues. The CDR3 nucleotides read TGCGCCAGCAGCCAAGATCCCGGGGAGCCCTCTAGCACAGATACGCAGTATTTT. It encodes CASSQDPGEPSSTDTQYF.

By sample fraction, this clone is medium-sized. The chain is built from TRBV27 and TRBJ1-2; 7 bases align to TRBD1. This CDR3 is 14 amino acids long. Germline CDR1 and CDR2: MNHEY and SMNVEV (reference sequence). The J segment lost 6 bases and the V segment lost 5 bases, leaving 9 bases of the junction unmatched. CDR3 nucleotides: TGTGCCAGCAGTCCGCTCGACAGGGATAATGGCTACACCTTC. This sequence encodes CASSPLDRDNGYTF.

The V and J genes are TRBV5-1 and TRBJ2-3; TRBD2 aligns across 8 bases. Germline V gene sequence: CDR1 SGHRS, CDR2 YFSETQ. The V segment lost 4 bases and the J segment 1 base; nucleotides outside the gene matches: 5. This CDR3 spans 15 amino acids. The CDR3 DNA follows: TGCGCCAGCAGCCCGGGAGGGGGGGGCACAGATACGCAGTATTTT. Its protein product is CASSPGGGGTDTQYF. The full variable domain, its missing parts supplied by reference TRBV5-1 and TRBJ2-3, is KAGVTQTPRYLIKTRGQQVTLSCSPISGHRSVSWYQQTPGQGLQFLFEYFSETQRNKGNFPGRFSGRQFSNSRSEMNVSTLELGDSALYLCASSPGGGGTDTQYFGPGTRLTVL.

The rearrangement links TRBV7-6 to TRBJ1-1; D may be TRBD1 (6 bases). The ends were cut back, 0 bases at V and 6 bases at J, with 11 bases in the middle. Germline V gene lookup returns CDR1 SGHVS and CDR2 FNYEAQ. The CDR3 is made up of 14 amino acids. CDR3 residues: CASSLAVEGAEAFF. CDR3 nucleotide sequence: TGTGCCAGCAGCTTAGCAGTGGAGGGGGCTGAAGCTTTCTTT.

This clone was seen once. The genes are TRBV19 and TRBJ1-2, with a weak D call TRBD1 (5 bases). The CDR3 covers 15 residues. Germline values: CDR1 LNHDA, CDR2 SQIVND (reference sequence). V lost 3 bases to trimming and J lost 0 bases, with 11 bases between them. CDR3 sequence: CASSIPSTANYGYTF. The CDR3 DNA reads as TGTGCCAGTAGTATCCCTTCGACAGCTAACTATGGCTACACCTTC. The full variable domain, completed using reference TRBV19 and TRBJ1-2, is DGGITQSPKYLFRKEGQNVTLSCEQNLNHDAMYWYRQDPGQGLRLIYYSQIVNDFQKGDIAEGYSVSREKKESFPLTVTSAQKNPTAFYLCASSIPSTANYGYTFGSGTRLTVV.

This clone showed up many times. The rearrangement links TRBV19 to TRBJ1-5; unclear D gene. This CDR3 has 12 residues. The germline V gene has CDR1 LNHDA and CDR2 SQIVND (reference sequence). V lost 2 bases to trimming and J lost 6 bases, with 5 bases between them. In DNA, the CDR3 is TGTGCCAGTAGTATAAGCGGTCAGCCCCAGCATTTT. It is translated as CASSISGQPQHF.

V gene TRBV27 combines with J gene TRBJ2-7; D could derive from TRBD1 or TRBD2 (5 bases each). Germline values: CDR1 MNHEY, CDR2 SMNVEV (reference sequence). The CDR3 runs to 15 residues. V shed 6 bases and J shed 0 bases, with 15 bases lying between them. For the CDR3, the DNA is TGTGCCAGCAGATTCGGGACCTCTGCCTCCTACGAGCAGTACTTC. This codes for CASRFGTSASYEQYF.

This clone has a handful of counts. The chain has TRBV4-1 and TRBJ2-5, with unresolved D. Trimming took off 3 bases at V and 5 bases at J, with 13 bases between the two ends. The CDR3 sequence is 14 residues long. Germline lookup yields CDR1 MGHRA and CDR2 YSYEKL. The CDR3 region is CASSHSSEGETQYF. The CDR3, as DNA: TGCGCCAGCAGCCATTCTTCGGAAGGGGAGACCCAGTACTTC.

This clone was seen once. The chain is built from TRBV5-4 and TRBJ2-3, with TRBD2 matching over 8 bases. The CDR3 is 16 amino acids. The germline V gene encodes CDR1 SGHNT and CDR2 YYREEE (reference sequence). J gave up 0 bases and V 2 bases, and 5 bases lay outside the gene matches. The CDR3 region is CASSFGSGRSTDTQYF. The CDR3 bases are TGTGCCAGCAGCTTCGGAAGCGGGAGAAGCACAGATACGCAGTATTTT. The entire variable domain, with the rest obtained from reference TRBV5-4 and TRBJ2-3, is as follows: ETGVTQSPTHLIKTRGQQVTLRCSSQSGHNTVSWYQQALGQGPQFIFQYYREEENGRGNFPPRFSGLQFPNYSSELNVNALELDDSALYLCASSFGSGRSTDTQYFGPGTRLTVL.

This chain links TRBV21-1 with TRBJ2-4; no check of the table's D call, TRBD2, against the DNA was made. TRBV21-1 is flagged as a pseudogene. The CDR3 sequence is 20 residues long. This CDR3 is CASNDRGLAGEGLAKNIQYF. The CDR3 DNA reads as TGTGCCAGCAACGATAGGGGACTAGCGGGCGAAGGGTTAGCCAAAAACATTCAGTACTTC.